These 28 T cell receptor beta chains originate from one sample sequenced in a study of early T cells in non-severe SARS-CoV-2 infection (dated by TCRdb to the early 2020s). The library was made by 5' RACE. Sequencing instrument: NextSeq 500. The public reads were run again by TCRdb, first through fastp at Q25 and then through MiXCR, and only productive beta chains were kept. One record per CDR3 amino acid sequence lists the most common genes and DNA. Present in this sample are some 60,000 distinct CDR3 sequences, just under 9% of which were seen just once. The ten largest make up roughly 18% of the sample. Sequenced: whole blood. All receptors come from an adult who was a healthcare worker with PCR-confirmed SARS-CoV-2 infection or an uninfected control (not recorded which).

This clonotype has only a few counts. CDR3 residues: CASSPGLRNEQFF. In DNA form, the CDR3 reads TGTGCCAGCAGCCCTGGACTCCGCAATGAGCAGTTCTTC. V usage is TRBV7-3 and J usage is TRBJ2-1, with D perhaps TRBD2 (5 bases). CDR1 is SGHTA and CDR2 is FQGTGA in the germline V gene. The CDR3 extends over 13 amino acids. V gave up 5 bases and J gave up 6 bases, with 11 bases separating them.

This clonotype was observed many times. V usage is TRBV28 and J usage is TRBJ2-5; TRBD2 aligns across 7 bases. This CDR3 contains 16 residues. V shed 2 bases, J shed 4 bases, and the junction held 10 bases outside the gene matches. Germline lookup yields CDR1 MDHEN and CDR2 SYDVKM. The CDR3 DNA sequence: TGTGCCAGCAGTTTAAACAGCGGGGCGAGGGGAGAGACCCAGTACTTC. It translates to CASSLNSGARGETQYF.

This clonotype was detected ten times or more. DNA of the CDR3: TGTGCCAGCACCCGCAGCAGCCAAGAGACCCAGTACTTC. Amino acids: CASTRSSQETQYF. The V call is TRBV12-3 or TRBV12-4, the J call TRBJ2-5; D not certain. This CDR3 contains 13 residues. V lost 7 bases, J lost 1 base, and 10 bases lay in between.

This clonotype was seen at least ten times. This chain joins TRBV24-1 and TRBJ2-3, with TRBD1 matching over 9 bases. The V gene end was trimmed by 6 bases and the J gene end by 2 bases; junction bases not matched to a gene: 11. The CDR3 sequence is 17 residues long. Germline values: CDR1 KGHDR, CDR2 SFDVKD. This CDR3 reads CATSQPGTGSVTDTQYF. CDR3 DNA sequence: TGTGCCACCAGTCAACCCGGGACAGGGTCGGTCACAGATACGCAGTATTTT.

This clonotype turned up a few times. The chain links TRBV27 to TRBJ1-1; D remains unclear. The germline CDR1 and CDR2 sequences are MNHEY and SMNVEV (reference sequence). The CDR3 totals 14 residues. Between the trimmed V and J ends, which lost 5 bases and 3 bases, there was a span of 13 bases. CDR3 in amino acids: CASSRAGRDTEAFF. The CDR3 DNA sequence: TGTGCCAGCAGTAGGGCGGGGAGGGACACTGAAGCTTTCTTT.

This clonotype was counted ten times or more. This chain links TRBV18 with TRBJ1-2; no definite D call. The CDR3 totals 15 residues. Germline CDR1 and CDR2: KGHSH and LQKENI. Trimming removed 0 bases from V and 2 bases from J, with 10 bases in between. For the CDR3, the DNA is TGTGCCAGCTCACCACCGGTAGGGAGAAACTATGGCTACACCTTC. As protein: CASSPPVGRNYGYTF.

This clonotype showed up many times. V and J are TRBV28 and TRBJ2-7; 8 bases line up with TRBD1. CDR1 MDHEN and CDR2 SYDVKM come from the germline V gene. CDR3 length: 15 residues. The V gene end was trimmed by 5 bases and the J gene end by 3 bases; junction bases not matched to a gene: 9. CDR3 sequence: CASSVSGTGLYEQYF. In DNA, the CDR3 is TGTGCCAGCAGTGTTTCGGGGACAGGCCTCTACGAGCAGTACTTC.

This clonotype has a handful of counts. This chain connects TRBV7-2 to TRBJ2-7, with 8 bases fitting TRBD2. CDR3 length equals 14 residues. Germline CDR1 SGHTA, CDR2 FQGNSA. V shed 5 bases, J shed 7 bases, and the junction held 10 bases outside the gene matches. The CDR3 is CASSAGLDPMEQYF. In DNA form, the CDR3 reads TGTGCCAGCAGCGCGGGACTAGATCCTATGGAGCAGTACTTC.

This clonotype showed up many times. The chain couples TRBV7-2 to TRBJ2-7, with D uncertain. The CDR3 runs to 16 residues. With 5 bases removed from V and 1 base from J, the gap between germline ends came to 18 bases. CDR1 and CDR2 (germline): SGHTA, FQGNSA. CDR3 sequence: CASSQATNLLSYEQYF. The DNA for the CDR3 is TGTGCCAGCAGCCAGGCAACGAACCTACTATCCTACGAGCAGTACTTC.

This clonotype was recorded at least ten times. The chain couples TRBV6-4 to TRBJ2-3, with 13 bases lining up with TRBD2. CDR1 and CDR2 from the germline V gene are MRHNA and SNTAGT. V lost 2 bases and J lost 5; bases outside the gene matches: 4. The CDR3 covers 16 residues. The CDR3 spells CASSDGGTSGKDTQYF. The CDR3 DNA reads as TGTGCCAGCAGTGACGGGGGGACTAGCGGGAAAGATACGCAGTATTTT.

This clonotype was picked up many times. V and J are TRBV7-3 and TRBJ2-2; D is uncertain. This CDR3 contains 16 residues. CDR1 SGHTA and CDR2 FQGTGA come from the germline V gene. The V and J ends lost 2 bases and 6 bases respectively, with 16 bases between them. The DNA of the CDR3 is TGTGCCAGCAGCTTATATCCTAGAGGAAACCCCGGGGAGCTGTTTTTT. Translation: CASSLYPRGNPGELFF. Looking up the rest from reference TRBV7-3 and TRBJ2-2 gives the full variable domain: GAGVSQTPSNKVTEKGKYVELRCDPISGHTALYWYRQSLGQGPEFLIYFQGTGAADDSGLPNDRFFAVRPEGSVSTLKIQRTERGDSAVYLCASSLYPRGNPGELFFGEGSRLTVL.

This clonotype came up many times. This sequence joins TRBV12-3 or TRBV12-4 and TRBJ2-3; TRBD2 might be the D (5 bases). Trimming stripped 7 bases from V and 2 bases from J, with 19 bases between. CDR3 length equals 16 residues. CDR3: CASTLKPGTLTDTQYF. Written as DNA, the CDR3 is TGTGCCAGCACCCTAAAACCGGGAACCCTCACAGATACGCAGTATTTT.

This clonotype was seen only a few times. The chain links TRBV28 to TRBJ2-1; D ambiguous. The ends were cut back, 4 bases at V and 6 bases at J, with 4 bases in the middle. Germline V CDR1 and CDR2: MDHEN, SYDVKM. This CDR3 spans 11 amino acids. In nucleotides, the CDR3 is TGTGCCAGCAGTTCTCCCAATGAGCAGTTCTTC. Residues: CASSSPNEQFF.

This clonotype was seen repeatedly, ten times or more. This chain links TRBV7-2 with TRBJ1-3; D is unclear. The CDR3 spans 15 residues. From germline, CDR1 is SGHTA and CDR2 FQGNSA. V dropped 6 bases and J dropped 0 bases, with 12 bases sitting between them. As DNA, the CDR3 is TGTGCCAGCAGTCTAGCGCAGAACTCTGGAAACACCATATATTTT. Its protein is CASSLAQNSGNTIYF.

This clonotype was counted between two and nine times. This chain uses TRBV7-3 with TRBJ2-1; tentative D call: TRBD2 (6 bases). In germline, CDR1 is SGHTA, CDR2 FQGTGA. The V gene lost 5 bases and the J gene lost 10 bases, with 15 bases spanning the gap. This CDR3 contains 13 residues. The chain's CDR3 is CASSLKPGVEQFF. The CDR3, as DNA: TGTGCCAGCAGCCTAAAACCGGGAGTGGAGCAGTTCTTC. Complete variable domain (other parts from reference TRBV7-3 and TRBJ2-1): GAGVSQTPSNKVTEKGKYVELRCDPISGHTALYWYRQSLGQGPEFLIYFQGTGAADDSGLPNDRFFAVRPEGSVSTLKIQRTERGDSAVYLCASSLKPGVEQFFGPGTRLTVL.

This clonotype was recorded at least ten times. The chain uses TRBV2 and TRBJ1-5; the D is unclear. CDR3 length: 17 residues. V lost 7 bases to trimming and J lost 0 bases, with 19 bases between them. Germline V gene data show CDR1 as SNHLY and CDR2 as FYNNEI. CDR3 amino acids: CASKLTAVEPSNQPQHF. CDR3 DNA sequence: TGTGCCAGCAAATTAACGGCGGTGGAGCCTAGCAATCAGCCCCAGCATTTT.

This clonotype was found many times. The chain is built from TRBV12-3 or TRBV12-4 and TRBJ2-7; D is undetermined. The ends were cut back, 2 bases at V and 4 bases at J, with 6 bases in the middle. The CDR3 is 12 amino acids. Here the CDR3 DNA reads TGTGCCAGCAGTTTAAGTAGATACGAGCAGTACTTC. This gives the protein CASSLSRYEQYF.

There are many counts of this clonotype. The chain uses TRBV7-2 and TRBJ1-5, with 8 bases aligning to TRBD1. The CDR3 loop spans 14 amino acids. The V and J ends lost 3 bases and 7 bases, in that order; junction bases with no gene match: 5. Germline assignment: CDR1 SGHTA and CDR2 FQGNSA. The CDR3 nucleotides read TGTGCCAGCAGCTTTCAGGGGGCCTACCAGCCCCAGCATTTT. Residues: CASSFQGAYQPQHF.

This clonotype was recorded a few times. Written as DNA, the CDR3 is TGTGCCAGTAGTATAGATGGCGCGAGCTCCTATAATTCACCCCTCCACTTT. Translated, it gives CASSIDGASSYNSPLHF. V usage is TRBV19 and J usage is TRBJ1-6; D is undetermined. Germline CDR1 and CDR2: LNHDA and SQIVND (reference sequence). The CDR3 is 17 amino acids. Trimming stripped 0 bases from V and 0 bases from J, with 9 bases between.

This clonotype was seen repeatedly, ten times or more. DNA of the CDR3: TGTGCCAGCAGCTTAGCGGGGAAGTATGAGCAGTTCTTC. It is translated as CASSLAGKYEQFF. This chain uses TRBV11-2 with TRBJ2-1; TRBD2 might be the D (5 bases). Per germline, CDR1 SGHAT and CDR2 FQNNGV. The CDR3 contains 13 residues. V lost 1 base, J lost 8 bases, and 9 bases lay in between.

The rearrangement links TRBV5-1 to TRBJ2-7, with 8 bases matching TRBD2. CDR1 and CDR2 from the germline V gene are SGHRS and YFSETQ. The CDR3 is made up of 14 amino acids. J was trimmed by 7 bases and V by 4 bases; bases with no gene match: 10. The DNA of the CDR3 is TGCGCCAGCAGCCTGGCAGTGTCGGGAGGGGAGCAGTACTTC. Translation gives CASSLAVSGGEQYF.

The gene calls are TRBV6-1 and TRBJ1-1; D remains ambiguous. Germline V gene sequence: CDR1 MNHNS, CDR2 SASEGT. V was clipped by 8 bases and J by 2 bases, with 9 bases between them. This CDR3 is 12 amino acids long. The CDR3 is CASRHSNTEAFF. CDR3 DNA sequence: TGTGCCAGCCGCCATTCAAACACTGAAGCTTTCTTT.

This chain uses TRBV12-3 or TRBV12-4 with TRBJ2-7, with 12 positions matching TRBD1. The CDR3 is made up of 15 amino acids. V dropped 2 bases and J dropped 7; count of bases not matched to a gene: 6. Written as DNA, the CDR3 is TGTGCCAGCAGTTTATTGGGACAGGGGGCTTGGGAGCAGTACTTC. This codes for CASSLLGQGAWEQYF.

This chain links TRBV24-1 with TRBJ2-7; 9 bases match TRBD1. The junction had 7 bases not matched to a gene; V was cut back by 3 bases and J by 2 bases. Germline V gene lookup returns CDR1 KGHDR and CDR2 SFDVKD. There are 16 residues in the CDR3. The CDR3 spells CATSDPDRGDPYEQYF. The CDR3 bases are TGTGCCACCAGTGATCCAGACAGGGGGGACCCCTACGAGCAGTACTTC.

This clonotype was seen repeatedly, ten times or more. The chain combines TRBV6-2 or TRBV6-3 with TRBJ2-7; D is unclear. Trimming left V 3 bases short and J 2 bases short, with 14 bases between. Germline V gives CDR1 MNHEY, CDR2 SVGEGT. The CDR3 sequence is 15 residues long. CDR3 DNA: TGTGCCAGCAGTTATGCAGAGGACGGTGCCTACGAGCAGTACTTC. Its protein product is CASSYAEDGAYEQYF.

About this clonotype: At one of its ends the junction is not consistent with the germline gene, which may arise from a read error. This rearrangement joins TRBV28 to TRBJ2-7, with a possible D match to TRBD1 (7 bases). Germline V lookup: CDR1 MDHEN, CDR2 SYDVKM. CDR3 length: 12 amino acids. The CDR3 bases are TGTGCCAGCGGTGACAGGGCGCCGGGACTGCACTTC. Protein product: CASGDRAPGLHF.

This clonotype was seen repeatedly, ten times or more. V usage is TRBV4-2 and J usage is TRBJ2-3; TRBD1 matches at 8 bases. In germline, CDR1 is LGHNA, CDR2 YNFKEQ. V gave up 3 bases and J gave up 3 bases; unmatched junction bases: 8. The CDR3 extends over 16 amino acids. The CDR3 bases are TGTGCCAGCAGCCAGATCGGGACAGGAGCTACAGATACGCAGTATTTT. This codes for CASSQIGTGATDTQYF.

This clonotype was counted at least ten times. The chain links TRBV4-2 to TRBJ2-1; 8 bases agree with TRBD2. Germline loops: CDR1 LGHNA, CDR2 YNFKEQ. The CDR3 runs 15 residues. With 4 bases clipped from V and 9 bases from J, the junction kept 11 bases outside the gene matches. In nucleotides, the CDR3 is TGTGCCAGCAGCCTATCCGGGACTAGGGGTAGTGAGCAGTTCTTC. Translated, it gives CASSLSGTRGSEQFF.